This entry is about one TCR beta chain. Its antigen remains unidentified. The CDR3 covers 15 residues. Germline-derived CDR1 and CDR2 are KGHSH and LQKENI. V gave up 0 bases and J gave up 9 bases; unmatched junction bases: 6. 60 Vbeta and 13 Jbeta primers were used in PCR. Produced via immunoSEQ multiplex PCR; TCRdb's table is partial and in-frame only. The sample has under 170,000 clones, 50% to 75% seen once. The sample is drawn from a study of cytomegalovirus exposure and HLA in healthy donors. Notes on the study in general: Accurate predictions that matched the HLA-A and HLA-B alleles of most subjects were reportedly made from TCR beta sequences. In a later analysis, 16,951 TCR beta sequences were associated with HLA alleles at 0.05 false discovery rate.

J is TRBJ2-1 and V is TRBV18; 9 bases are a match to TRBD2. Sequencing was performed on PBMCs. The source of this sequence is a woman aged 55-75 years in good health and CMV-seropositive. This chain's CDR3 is CASSPPSREGREQFF. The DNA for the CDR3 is TGTGCCAGCTCACCACCGTCGCGGGAGGGTCGTGAGCAGTTCTTC.